These 18 T cell receptor beta chains came from one sample sequenced in a study of blood T cell repertoires in COVID-19. The protocol was immunoSEQ multiplex PCR, while the TCRdb copy is restricted to in-frame clones and leaves out a portion. The table has 200,000 to 250,000 clones, 75% to 90% seen once. Input material: peripheral blood. The origin of the receptors is a woman aged 70-85 years with COVID-19, enrolled during active disease.

In this sample, this clone turned up once. The chain joins TRBV6-2 or TRBV6-3 to TRBJ1-6, with 9 bases aligning to TRBD1. From germline, CDR1 is MNHEY and CDR2 SVGEGT. V lost 5 bases to trimming and J lost 5 bases; unmatched junction nucleotides: 7. The CDR3 spans 16 residues. The CDR3 spells CASSIRTGDDNSPLHF. For the CDR3, the DNA is TGTGCCAGCAGTATTCGGACAGGGGATGATAATTCACCCCTCCACTTT.

The CDR3 sequence is CASSLGSGSINEQFF. The CDR3 nucleotides are TGTGCCAGCAGCTTAGGTAGCGGGAGTATTAATGAGCAGTTCTTC. The rearrangement links TRBV7-8 to TRBJ2-1, with TRBD2 matching 9 bases. The CDR3 extends over 15 amino acids. CDR1 and CDR2 from the germline V gene are SGHVS and FQNEAQ. The J segment lost 7 bases and the V segment lost 1 base, leaving 5 bases of the junction unmatched.

This chain links TRBV10-3 with TRBJ2-2; 10 bases are shared with TRBD1. This CDR3 has 17 residues. After removal of 6 bases from V and 2 bases from J, the junction contained 9 bases not matched to a gene. Germline CDR1 ENHRY, CDR2 SYGVKD. The chain's CDR3 is CAISKPTGGANTGELFF. Written as DNA, the CDR3 is TGTGCCATCAGCAAACCGACAGGGGGCGCAAACACCGGGGAGCTGTTTTTT.

The J gene is TRBJ2-3, the V gene TRBV3-1 (or the pseudogene TRBV3-2); 13 bases match TRBD2. The CDR3 runs 18 residues. The V gene end was trimmed by 3 bases and the J gene end by 1 base; junction bases not matched to a gene: 7. Germline CDR1 reads LGHDT; CDR2 reads YNNKEL (reference sequence). The CDR3 sequence: CASSQTLAGGPGTDTQYF. In nucleotides, the CDR3 is TGTGCCAGCAGCCAGACACTAGCGGGAGGGCCGGGCACAGATACGCAGTATTTT.

This clone was counted once. The chain combines TRBV24-1 with TRBJ1-6, with TRBD1 as a possible D gene (6 bases). The germline V gene has CDR1 KGHDR and CDR2 SFDVKD. V was clipped by 4 bases and J by 6 bases, with 21 bases between them. The CDR3 runs 18 residues. As DNA, the CDR3 is TGTGCCACCAGTGAAAATAAGGCTATGGGACATTGTAATTCACCCCTCCACTTT. It encodes CATSENKAMGHCNSPLHF.

The chain is built from TRBV6-6 and TRBJ2-3, with 8 bases fitting TRBD2. Germline lookup yields CDR1 MNHNY and CDR2 SVGAGI (reference sequence). This CDR3 has 16 residues. V lost 5 bases, J lost 2 bases, and 9 bases stayed unmatched. CDR3 bases: TGTGCCAGCAGTCGACAGAGTAGCGGGATCACAGATACGCAGTATTTT. Protein sequence: CASSRQSSGITDTQYF.

The chain joins TRBV2 to TRBJ2-1; 8 positions match TRBD2. CDR1 is SNHLY and CDR2 is FYNNEI in the germline V gene. The CDR3 is 18 residues long. After removal of 6 bases from V and 4 bases from J, the junction contained 17 bases not matched to a gene. The CDR3 bases are TGTGCCAGCAGCTCGGGGGCTAGCGGGCCTAGAGCTTACAATGAGCAGTTCTTC. It is translated as CASSSGASGPRAYNEQFF.

The chain joins TRBV14 to TRBJ2-1, with TRBD2 matching 7 bases. Trimming removed 7 bases from V and 6 bases from J; junction bases left unmatched: 12. Per the germline V gene, CDR1 is SGHDN and CDR2 is FVKESK. The CDR3 has 15 residues. The CDR3 loop reads CASTSIFGGSNEQFF. As DNA, the CDR3 is TGTGCCAGCACCTCGATTTTTGGCGGGAGCAATGAGCAGTTCTTC.

About this clone itself: This may arise from a read error, as a much more abundant clone is one base away. The chain combines TRBV6-6 with TRBJ1-2; possible D gene TRBD1, 5 bases. Germline V gives CDR1 MNHNY, CDR2 SVGAGI (reference sequence). The CDR3 runs 12 residues. V was shortened by 6 bases and J by 5 bases, with 10 bases between the two germline ends. This CDR3 reads CASSPDSYGYTF. CDR3 nucleotide sequence: TGTGCCAGCAGCCCAGACAGTTATGGCTACACCTTC.

This clone was detected once. The chain is built from TRBV25-1 and TRBJ2-7, with TRBD1 identical over 8 bases. The V segment lost 3 bases and the J segment 3 bases; nucleotides outside the gene matches: 7. Per germline, CDR1 MGHDK and CDR2 SYGVNS. CDR3 length equals 15 residues. The CDR3 nucleotides are TGTGCCAGCAGTGACGACAGGGGCAAACTCTACGAGCAGTACTTC. Its translation is CASSDDRGKLYEQYF.

V usage is TRBV9 and J usage is TRBJ2-7; 15 bases agree with TRBD2. CDR1 and CDR2 (germline): SGDLS, YYNGEE. The trim removed 0 bases at V and 1 base at J, leaving 5 bases unmatched. The CDR3 length is 18 residues. CDR3 DNA sequence: TGTGCCAGCAGCGTAGGACGAGGGACTAGCGGGAGGTCCTACGAGCAGTACTTC. Protein: CASSVGRGTSGRSYEQYF.

The CDR3 DNA follows: TGTGCCAGCAGGGACTCCCGGCGGTCCGATACGCAGTATTTT. It codes for CASRDSRRSDTQYF. V and J are TRBV7-9 and TRBJ2-3, with D possibly being TRBD2 (5 bases). With 6 bases removed from V and 6 bases from J, the gap between germline ends came to 16 bases. The CDR3 is 14 amino acids. Germline-derived CDR1 and CDR2 are SEHNR and FQNEAQ (reference sequence).

V usage is TRBV7-3 and J usage is TRBJ1-1; D ambiguous. Germline lookup yields CDR1 SGHTA and CDR2 FQGTGA. The CDR3 covers 14 residues. V dropped 4 bases and J dropped 3 bases, with 12 bases sitting between them. CDR3 nucleotides: TGTGCCAGCAGCTCGGGTCGTAGCGACACTGAAGCTTTCTTT. Its translation: CASSSGRSDTEAFF.

The chain is built from TRBV19 and TRBJ2-1; D unresolved. Germline CDR1 reads LNHDA; CDR2 reads SQIVND (reference sequence). The CDR3 loop spans 12 amino acids. Trimming stripped 6 bases from V and 4 bases from J, with 7 bases between. The CDR3 nucleotides are TGTGCCAGTAGATTCCAATACAATGAGCAGTTCTTC. Translating gives CASRFQYNEQFF.

The chain links TRBV5-1 to TRBJ2-2; D perhaps matches TRBD2 (5 bases). This CDR3 is built from 14 residues. The germline gives CDR1 SGHRS, CDR2 YFSETQ. Deletions cut 0 bases from V and 4 bases from J, with 7 bases between. The CDR3 DNA is TGCGCCAGCAGCTTGGGAGGGTTCACCGGGGAGCTGTTTTTT. This translates into CASSLGGFTGELFF.

The J gene is TRBJ1-2, the V gene TRBV11-2, with 8 bases that match TRBD1. V shed 4 bases, J shed 8 bases, and the junction held 9 bases outside the gene matches. CDR3 length: 14 amino acids. Germline-derived CDR1 and CDR2 are SGHAT and FQNNGV. The CDR3 DNA follows: TGTGCCAGCAGCTACCGACAGGGGCCGGGCGGCTACACCTTC. It codes for CASSYRQGPGGYTF.

This chain joins TRBV18 and TRBJ2-3; 8 bases are shared with TRBD1. V lost 3 bases, J lost 2 bases, and 4 bases stayed unmatched. Germline CDR1 KGHSH, CDR2 LQKENI. This CDR3 has 15 amino acids. CDR3 loop: CASSPDRGLTDTQYF. CDR3 nucleotides: TGTGCCAGCTCACCTGACAGGGGCCTCACAGATACGCAGTATTTT.

The genes are TRBV19 and TRBJ2-4; possible D gene TRBD1, 6 bases. CDR3 length equals 12 residues. With 5 bases removed from V and 5 bases from J, the gap between germline ends came to 7 bases. The germline V gene encodes CDR1 LNHDA and CDR2 SQIVND (reference sequence). As DNA, the CDR3 is TGTGCCAGTAGTTACAGGGAAAACATTCAGTACTTC. As protein: CASSYRENIQYF.